This TCR beta chain was sequenced during a study of T-cell memory formation after mild COVID-19. The overall study: The two donors had largely donor-specific TCR clusters. Notes on the study in general: While clones contracting from day 15 to 85 were balanced between CD4 and CD8, later expanders leaned CD4+.

5'RACE primed from the constant segment yielded TCR alpha and TCR beta cDNA libraries bearing sample barcodes and UMIs. TCRdb independently ran MiXCR on the 5' RACE reads; one entry per CDR3 protein. Here the sample spans fewer than 450,000 distinct CDR3 sequences, 20% to 25% being singletons. The germline V and J ends were trimmed by 1 base and 0 bases, with 21 bases remaining between them. Germline values: CDR1 MNHEY, CDR2 SMNVEV (reference sequence). The length of the CDR3 is 19 residues. To note about this clonotype: Its antigen is not known.

This chain joins TRBV27 and TRBJ1-1, with a weak D call TRBD1 (5 bases). The origin of this receptor is an adult woman who had mild COVID-19 (a few samples of this study predate the infection). Cell type and time point are not known. The sequenced sample consisted of PBMCs or a T cell subset sorted from them (not recorded which). CDR3: CASSLFLPGPQNMNTEAFF. The CDR3 DNA sequence: TGTGCCAGCAGTTTATTCTTACCGGGACCCCAAAATATGAACACTGAAGCTTTCTTT.